The 24 T cell receptor beta chains reported below all come from one sample, sequenced in a study of blood T cell repertoires in COVID-19. Assay used: immunoSEQ multiplex PCR; TCRdb lists only in-frame clones, some missing. Here the sample spans 45,000 to 50,000 clones, 75% to 90% being singletons. Input material: peripheral blood. The receptor source for this set is a man between 65 and 85 years old with acute or convalescent COVID-19.

The chain links TRBV28 to TRBJ2-7; D possibly corresponds to TRBD1 (5 bases). Germline CDR1 is MDHEN and CDR2 is SYDVKM. The CDR3 covers 15 residues. V was shortened by 4 bases and J by 2 bases, with 15 bases between the two germline ends. The CDR3 is CASSSPGGATYEQYF. In DNA form, the CDR3 reads TGTGCCAGCAGTTCCCCCGGTGGGGCCACCTACGAGCAGTACTTC.

The genes are TRBV7-9 and TRBJ2-2, with TRBD1 matching 10 bases. The CDR3 sequence is 17 residues long. Germline V CDR1 and CDR2: SEHNR, FQNEAQ (reference sequence). V lost 5 bases to trimming and J lost 7 bases; unmatched junction nucleotides: 13. CDR3 loop: CASSPSPWDRGNGELFF. In DNA, the CDR3 is TGTGCCAGCAGCCCATCCCCCTGGGACAGGGGTAACGGGGAGCTGTTTTTT.

The gene calls are TRBV7-6 and TRBJ1-5; 7 nucleotides align to TRBD1. Trimming cost V 1 base and J 0 bases; bases outside gene matches: 9. Germline V lookup: CDR1 SGHVS, CDR2 FNYEAQ. CDR3 length: 18 residues. CDR3 residues: CASSLGTGPGYSNQPQHF. The CDR3, as DNA: TGTGCCAGCAGCTTAGGGACAGGCCCTGGGTATAGCAATCAGCCCCAGCATTTT. Full variable domain (remainder filled in from reference TRBV7-6 and TRBJ1-5): GAGVSQSPRYKVTKRGQDVALRCDPISGHVSLYWYRQALGQGPEFLTYFNYEAQQDKSGLPNDRFSAERPEGSISTLTIQRTEQRDSAMYRCASSLGTGPGYSNQPQHFGDGTRLSIL.

The chain employs TRBV5-1 and TRBJ2-5; a possible D gene is TRBD1 (5 bases). Trimming pared 0 bases from V and 1 base from J, leaving 7 bases between. The CDR3 covers 14 residues. From germline, CDR1 is SGHRS and CDR2 YFSETQ. DNA for the CDR3: TGCGCCAGCAGCTTGGGACAGCTCCAAGAGACCCAGTACTTC. Residues: CASSLGQLQETQYF.

This rearrangement joins TRBV4-3 to TRBJ2-1; 11 bases fit TRBD2. CDR3 length equals 16 residues. Germline trimming cut 4 bases from V and 3 bases from J; bases unmatched to any gene: 5. Germline CDR1 is LGHNA and CDR2 is YSLEER. CDR3: CASSLLAGGSYNEQFF. Here the CDR3 DNA reads TGCGCCAGCAGCCTCCTAGCGGGAGGCAGCTACAATGAGCAGTTCTTC.

The rearrangement joins TRBV7-8 to TRBJ1-1, with a possible D match to TRBD1 (5 bases). Germline V gives CDR1 SGHVS, CDR2 FQNEAQ. V lost 5 bases and J 0 bases, leaving 22 bases between the germline ends. CDR3 length: 18 amino acids. CDR3 protein: CASSPEVLMAGMNTEAFF. In DNA form, the CDR3 reads TGTGCCAGCAGCCCCGAAGTTCTTATGGCAGGGATGAACACTGAAGCTTTCTTT. Full variable domain (rest looked up from reference TRBV7-8 and TRBJ1-1): GAGVSQSPRYKVAKRGQDVALRCDPISGHVSLFWYQQALGQGPEFLTYFQNEAQLDKSGLPSDRFFAERPEGSVSTLKIQRTQQEDSAVYLCASSPEVLMAGMNTEAFFGQGTRLTVV.

The chain links TRBV7-2 to TRBJ1-2; 8 bases match TRBD1. CDR1 and CDR2 from the germline V gene are SGHTA and FQGNSA. V was pared by 2 bases and J by 5 bases, with 13 bases of the junction left unmatched. This CDR3 contains 17 residues. CDR3 coding DNA: TGTGCCAGCAGCTTACTGGCCGAGAGGACAGGGTCTTATGGCTACACCTTC. This gives the protein CASSLLAERTGSYGYTF.

This rearrangement joins TRBV2 to TRBJ1-4; TRBD1 matches 9 bases. The trim removed 4 bases at V and 4 bases at J, leaving 7 bases unmatched. CDR1 is SNHLY, CDR2 FYNNEI, per germline. This CDR3 comprises 16 residues. The CDR3 sequence is CASSGGGTGHNEKLFF. CDR3 coding DNA: TGTGCCAGCAGTGGGGGGGGGACAGGGCATAATGAAAAACTGTTTTTT.

CDR3 amino acids: CASSYAGQGVREQFF. DNA for the CDR3: TGTGCCAGCAGTTACGCGGGACAGGGCGTCCGTGAGCAGTTCTTC. The chain links TRBV6-5 to TRBJ2-1; the match to TRBD1 covers 9 bases. The V gene's germline CDR1 is MNHEY and CDR2 SVGAGI. The V and J ends lost 2 bases and 9 bases, in that order; junction bases with no gene match: 8. The CDR3 is 15 residues long.

This chain joins TRBV7-2 and TRBJ2-7; D gene unclear. V lost 3 bases, J lost 1 base, and 10 bases lay in between. The CDR3 totals 14 residues. Germline assignment: CDR1 SGHTA and CDR2 FQGNSA. The CDR3 region is CASSFSDASYEQYF. CDR3 sequence (DNA): TGTGCCAGCAGCTTCAGCGACGCGTCCTACGAGCAGTACTTC.

This CDR3 reads CASSQGGGRFGYTF. The CDR3, as DNA: TGCGCCAGCAGCCAAGGCGGGGGCAGGTTTGGCTACACCTTC. This chain connects TRBV4-3 to TRBJ1-2, with a possible D match to TRBD1 (6 bases). The ends were cut back, 1 base at V and 7 bases at J, with 13 bases in the middle. Germline CDR1 reads LGHNA; CDR2 reads YSLEER. The length of the CDR3 is 14 residues.

DNA of the CDR3: TGTGCCAGCAGCTCACAGGGCGGGCAGCCCCAGCATTTT. Protein: CASSSQGGQPQHF. This rearrangement joins TRBV7-2 to TRBJ1-5, with D perhaps matching TRBD1 (6 bases). CDR1 and CDR2 (germline): SGHTA, FQGNSA. V lost 4 bases to trimming and J lost 7 bases, with 11 bases between them. This CDR3 region has 13 residues.

The chain combines TRBV28 with TRBJ2-5; TRBD1 matches 7 bases. Germline CDR1 MDHEN, CDR2 SYDVKM. V lost 3 bases to trimming and J lost 5 bases; unmatched junction nucleotides: 3. The CDR3 has 13 amino acids. The CDR3 reads CASSLYRGETQYF. CDR3 coding DNA: TGTGCCAGCAGTTTGTACAGGGGCGAGACCCAGTACTTC.

The chain links TRBV7-2 to TRBJ2-5; the D is unclear. CDR3 size: 14 residues. The germline V gene encodes CDR1 SGHTA and CDR2 FQGNSA. V lost 5 bases, J lost 0 bases, and 10 bases lay in between. DNA for the CDR3: TGTGCCAGCAGCCACAGTAGGTACCAAGAGACCCAGTACTTC. The encoded protein is CASSHSRYQETQYF.

The chain links TRBV6-5 to TRBJ1-4, with a weak D call TRBD1 (5 bases). Germline CDR1 MNHEY, CDR2 SVGAGI. V was trimmed by 6 bases and J by 5 bases, leaving 16 bases between them. CDR3 length: 15 amino acids. The CDR3 DNA reads as TGTGCCAGCAGGCGCGCGGGACGGGGGAATGAAAAACTGTTTTTT. It translates to CASRRAGRGNEKLFF.

This clone has only a few counts. The CDR3 region has the DNA TGCAGTGCTACGCAGACTGCCGGCTACACCTTC. This encodes CSATQTAGYTF. The J gene is TRBJ1-2, the V gene TRBV20-1; D call uncertain. The length of the CDR3 is 11 residues. Trimming removed 4 bases at V and 8 bases at J, with 11 bases between. Per the germline V gene, CDR1 is DFQATT and CDR2 is SNEGSKA (reference sequence).

The J gene is TRBJ1-2, the V gene TRBV6-2 or TRBV6-3; D is unclear. The V end lost 6 bases, the J end lost 4 bases, and 6 bases lay between the germline ends. The germline gives CDR1 MNHEY, CDR2 SVGEGT. The CDR3 is made up of 11 amino acids. Here the CDR3 DNA reads TGTGCCAGCAGCCCCGGCTATGGCTACACCTTC. Protein sequence: CASSPGYGYTF.

This chain connects TRBV7-2 to TRBJ2-7; TRBD1 agrees at 7 bases. The CDR3 extends over 14 amino acids. Per the germline V gene, CDR1 is SGHTA and CDR2 is FQGNSA. J was trimmed by 2 bases and V by 6 bases; bases with no gene match: 7. CDR3 in amino acids: CASSLGQTTYEQYF. CDR3 DNA: TGTGCCAGCAGTTTGGGACAGACCACCTACGAGCAGTACTTC.

V usage is TRBV9 and J usage is TRBJ1-6; D possibly corresponds to TRBD1 (6 bases). CDR1 and CDR2 from the germline V gene are SGDLS and YYNGEE. The CDR3 contains 15 residues. V lost 4 bases, J lost 10 bases, and 18 bases lay in between. The CDR3 DNA sequence: TGTGCCAGCAGCCTAAACAGGGAGGGTGGATCACCCCTCCACTTT. Amino acids: CASSLNREGGSPLHF.

This clone came up once. This rearrangement joins TRBV11-2 to TRBJ2-1; TRBD2 might be the D (5 bases). Germline V gene data show CDR1 as SGHAT and CDR2 as FQNNGV. Trimming left V 3 bases short and J 8 bases short, with 8 bases between. The CDR3 spans 12 residues. This CDR3 is CASSFPADEQFF. The CDR3 nucleotides are TGTGCCAGCAGCTTCCCAGCGGATGAGCAGTTCTTC.

The chain uses TRBV7-2 and TRBJ1-2; 8 nucleotides match TRBD1. The germline V gene encodes CDR1 SGHTA and CDR2 FQGNSA. This CDR3 is built from 16 residues. V gave up 3 bases and J gave up 7 bases; unmatched junction bases: 13. The CDR3, as DNA: TGTGCCAGCAGCTTTCTCACAGGGGGAACCTCCCTTGGCTACACCTTC. Its translation is CASSFLTGGTSLGYTF.

This clone was seen only once. The chain has TRBV4-3 and TRBJ2-7; 7 bases match TRBD2. V gave up 1 base and J gave up 7 bases; unmatched junction bases: 7. Germline values: CDR1 LGHNA, CDR2 YSLEER. This CDR3 has 14 amino acids. The CDR3 bases are TGCGCCAGCAGCCAAGCGTGGGGGGGTCAGGAGCAGTACTTC. This encodes CASSQAWGGQEQYF.

The CDR3, as DNA: TGCAGTGCTAGTGTAGCGGGGGGACCCACAGATACGCAGTATTTT. Translated, it gives CSASVAGGPTDTQYF. This chain joins TRBV20-1 and TRBJ2-3; 10 bases fit TRBD2. V lost 3 bases, J lost 2 bases, and 5 bases stayed unmatched. The CDR3 is 15 amino acids. CDR1 and CDR2 (germline): DFQATT, SNEGSKA (reference sequence).

The chain uses TRBV5-1 and TRBJ1-4; 7 bases line up with TRBD1. V shed 5 bases and J 5 bases; nucleotides not matched to a gene: 9. Per germline, CDR1 SGHRS and CDR2 YFSETQ. The CDR3 is 15 residues long. In nucleotides, the CDR3 is TGCGCCAGCAGAGAGTCAGGACAGGAAAATGAAAAACTGTTTTTT. Protein product: CASRESGQENEKLFF.